The entry that follows covers one T cell receptor (beta chain) sequence. The sample belongs to a study of blood T cell repertoires in COVID-19. Measured with immunoSEQ multiplex PCR; TCRdb has only the in-frame clones, and not every one. The sample consists of around 250,000 clones, 88% of them appearing once. Material: PBMCs or T cells enriched from blood (not recorded which). The receptor comes from a woman in her thirties or forties with acute COVID-19.

The CDR3 DNA sequence: TGTGCCAGCAGCCGAACAGGGGTGGAAGAAAAACTGTTTTTT. The encoded protein is CASSRTGVEEKLFF. V gene TRBV7-9 combines with J gene TRBJ1-4; 7 nucleotides agree with TRBD1. This CDR3 region has 14 residues. With 5 bases clipped from V and 8 bases from J, the junction kept 8 bases outside the gene matches. CDR1 and CDR2 from the germline V gene are SEHNR and FQNEAQ (reference sequence).